The T cell receptor (beta chain) under discussion was sequenced for a study of beta chain features in type 1 diabetes. The study's findings and limits: Shorter TCRB CDR3s, moderately but significantly so, marked every one of the four CD4+ subsets in Type 1 diabetes patients.

Sequencing targeted expressed TCRB transcripts, as all isolated RNA had been reverse transcribed. Sequencing used immunoSEQ multiplex PCR; TCRdb keeps in-frame clones, though not all of them. The profile covers a few hundred thousand clones, with about 13% appearing a single time and around 0.016% taken by the ten largest. A few counts support this clone. Its specificity is not known. The receptor comes from a young woman with type 1 diabetes. Specimen: naive CD4+ T cells from blood.

The CDR3 sequence is CASSLIHGELFF. The CDR3 region has the DNA TGTGCCAGCAGTTTAATCCACGGGGAGCTGTTTTTT. The chain joins TRBV28 to TRBJ2-2; D unresolved. CDR1 and CDR2 (germline): MDHEN, SYDVKM. The CDR3 length is 12 residues. The V gene lost 2 bases and the J gene lost 7 bases, with 5 bases spanning the gap.